Listed here are 16 T cell receptor beta chains from one sample, sequenced in a study of cytotoxic CD8 clonotypes in ibrutinib-treated CLL. Profiled with immunoSEQ multiplex PCR; TCRdb holds only in-frame clones, not every one. The repertoire holds roughly 250,000 clones, with roughly 70% as singletons. The sample here was PBMCs, taken after 24 months of ibrutinib treatment. The receptors shown here come from a human donor with chronic lymphocytic leukemia.

This chain joins TRBV4-1 and TRBJ2-7; possible D gene TRBD2, 5 bases. CDR3 length equals 14 residues. Between the trimmed V and J ends, which lost 3 bases and 2 bases, there was a span of 11 bases. Germline V gene sequence: CDR1 MGHRA, CDR2 YSYEKL. The CDR3 spells CASSQDTGTYEQYF. The CDR3 DNA is TGCGCCAGCAGCCAGGATACGGGGACCTACGAGCAGTACTTC.

This chain uses TRBV19 with TRBJ1-5, with D possibly TRBD1 on 5 matching bases. The CDR3 contains 13 residues. Germline CDR1 LNHDA, CDR2 SQIVND (reference sequence). Trimming left V 7 bases short and J 7 bases short, with 14 bases between. CDR3 coding DNA: TGTGCCAGTACCTCCCAGGGTGACCAGCCCCAGCATTTT. Residues: CASTSQGDQPQHF.

V is TRBV15 and J is TRBJ2-7; D remains ambiguous. This CDR3 comprises 14 residues. Trimming took off 5 bases at V and 5 bases at J, with 16 bases between the two ends. The germline V gene encodes CDR1 LNHNV and CDR2 YYDKDF (reference sequence). The CDR3: CATSGPTNEDEQYF. Here the CDR3 DNA reads TGTGCCACCAGCGGACCAACAAATGAGGACGAGCAGTACTTC.

This clone was recorded only once. V gene TRBV6-5 combines with J gene TRBJ2-1, with TRBD1 matching over 9 bases. The V gene's germline CDR1 is MNHEY and CDR2 SVGAGI. Trimming removed 5 bases from V and 12 bases from J; junction bases left unmatched: 5. This CDR3 comprises 12 residues. The CDR3 nucleotides read TGTGCCAGCAGTAAAGACAGGGGGACGCAGTTCTTC. It codes for CASSKDRGTQFF.

CDR3: CASSQEGASGTFGKTQYF. CDR3 bases: TGCGCCAGCAGCCAAGAGGGGGCCAGCGGGACCTTCGGGAAGACCCAGTACTTC. The V gene is TRBV4-1, the J gene TRBJ2-5, with a tentative D call TRBD2 (7 bases). The CDR3 sequence is 18 residues long. Trimming shortened V by 0 bases and J by 6 bases, and 23 bases separated the two germline ends. Germline V CDR1 and CDR2: MGHRA, YSYEKL.

This clone has only a few counts. The chain has TRBV28 and TRBJ2-2; the D gene is possibly TRBD2 (6 bases). CDR3 length equals 14 residues. With 10 bases removed from V and 5 bases from J, the gap between germline ends came to 17 bases. CDR1 MDHEN and CDR2 SYDVKM come from the germline V gene. CDR3 loop: CATLLLAETGELFF. DNA for the CDR3: TGTGCCACCCTGTTGTTAGCGGAGACCGGGGAGCTGTTTTTT.

The CDR3 loop is CASSQGTGYYNEQFF. The CDR3 DNA is TGCGCCAGCAGCCAAGGGACAGGGTATTACAATGAGCAGTTCTTC. This chain uses TRBV4-1 with TRBJ2-1; the match to TRBD1 covers 8 bases. The V gene end was trimmed by 1 base and the J gene end by 4 bases; junction bases not matched to a gene: 3. CDR3 size: 15 residues. Germline CDR1 reads MGHRA; CDR2 reads YSYEKL.

The CDR3 region is CATSRGAFTSTDTQYF. CDR3 DNA: TGTGCCACCAGCAGAGGGGCTTTTACTAGCACAGATACGCAGTATTTT. The J gene is TRBJ2-3, the V gene TRBV15, with D unresolved. The germline V gene encodes CDR1 LNHNV and CDR2 YYDKDF (reference sequence). Trimming shortened V by 1 base and J by 0 bases, and 11 bases separated the two germline ends. The CDR3 covers 16 residues.

The table lists this clone with a count of one. The V and J genes are TRBV29-1 and TRBJ2-1; no reliable D call. V shed 0 bases and J shed 6 bases, with 6 bases lying between them. Germline CDR1 reads SQVTM; CDR2 reads ANQGSEA. The CDR3 covers 12 residues. CDR3 DNA sequence: TGCAGCGTTGAAGATGACCCCAATGAGCAGTTCTTC. Protein product: CSVEDDPNEQFF.

The V call is TRBV18, the J call TRBJ1-1; D is ambiguous. Germline loops: CDR1 KGHSH, CDR2 LQKENI. The V gene lost 1 base and the J gene lost 4 bases, with 13 bases spanning the gap. This CDR3 region has 15 residues. For the CDR3, the DNA is TGTGCCAGCTCACCACAGGAAGATCAAATCACTGAAGCTTTCTTT. This codes for CASSPQEDQITEAFF. The full variable domain, rest sourced from reference TRBV18 and TRBJ1-1, is NAGVMQNPRHLVRRRGQEARLRCSPMKGHSHVYWYRQLPEEGLKFMVYLQKENIIDESGMPKERFSAEFPKEGPSILRIQQVVRGDSAAYFCASSPQEDQITEAFFGQGTRLTVV.

The rearrangement joins TRBV19 to TRBJ2-7; possibly TRBD1 or TRBD2 for D (5 bases each). V was clipped by 5 bases and J by 7 bases, with 18 bases between them. The CDR3 is 14 amino acids. CDR1 and CDR2 (germline): LNHDA, SQIVND (reference sequence). CDR3 protein: CASSVGPGTGEQYF. As DNA, the CDR3 is TGTGCCAGTAGTGTCGGACCTGGGACGGGGGAGCAGTACTTC.

The genes are TRBV2 and TRBJ1-2; no clear D gene. V gave up 8 bases and J gave up 2 bases, with 6 bases separating them. Germline V gene lookup returns CDR1 SNHLY and CDR2 FYNNEI. This CDR3 contains 11 residues. DNA of the CDR3: TGTGCCAGCGGAAGGAACTATGGCTACACCTTC. It is translated as CASGRNYGYTF.

The V call is TRBV5-4, the J call TRBJ1-1, with 9 nucleotides matching TRBD1. Trimming removed 0 bases from V and 10 bases from J; junction bases left unmatched: 7. Germline V gene data show CDR1 as SGHNT and CDR2 as YYREEE (reference sequence). The CDR3 spans 14 residues. CDR3 protein: CASSLATGTGLAFF. The CDR3 region has the DNA TGTGCCAGCAGCTTGGCGACCGGGACAGGGTTAGCTTTCTTT.

The CDR3 sequence: CASSPRAGQETQYF. CDR3 DNA: TGTGCCAGCAGCCCCAGGGCAGGGCAAGAGACCCAGTACTTC. This chain connects TRBV11-3 to TRBJ2-5; D perhaps matches TRBD1 (5 bases). The germline CDR1 and CDR2 sequences are SGHNT and YENEEA. The CDR3 spans 14 residues. With 5 bases removed from V and 2 bases from J, the gap between germline ends came to 12 bases.

This chain links TRBV4-2 with TRBJ1-3; no clear D. The CDR3 is made up of 17 amino acids. V was pared by 3 bases and J by 0 bases, with 15 bases between. CDR1 and CDR2 from the germline V gene are LGHNA and YNFKEQ. CDR3 loop: CASSQRAAGGSGNTIYF. CDR3 coding DNA: TGTGCCAGCAGCCAGAGGGCTGCAGGAGGCTCTGGAAACACCATATATTTT.

The chain carries TRBV7-9 and TRBJ2-1; possible D gene TRBD1, 6 bases. This CDR3 is built from 17 residues. The ends were cut back, 0 bases at V and 0 bases at J, with 12 bases in the middle. Germline V CDR1 and CDR2: SEHNR, FQNEAQ (reference sequence). CDR3 sequence: CASSLAGQGPSYNEQFF. CDR3 sequence (DNA): TGTGCCAGCAGCTTAGCGGGGCAGGGGCCCTCCTACAATGAGCAGTTCTTC. Complete variable domain (other parts from reference TRBV7-9 and TRBJ2-1): DTGVSQNPRHKITKRGQNVTFRCDPISEHNRLYWYRQTLGQGPEFLTYFQNEAQLEKSRLLSDRFSAERPKGSFSTLEIQRTEQGDSAMYLCASSLAGQGPSYNEQFFGPGTRLTVL.